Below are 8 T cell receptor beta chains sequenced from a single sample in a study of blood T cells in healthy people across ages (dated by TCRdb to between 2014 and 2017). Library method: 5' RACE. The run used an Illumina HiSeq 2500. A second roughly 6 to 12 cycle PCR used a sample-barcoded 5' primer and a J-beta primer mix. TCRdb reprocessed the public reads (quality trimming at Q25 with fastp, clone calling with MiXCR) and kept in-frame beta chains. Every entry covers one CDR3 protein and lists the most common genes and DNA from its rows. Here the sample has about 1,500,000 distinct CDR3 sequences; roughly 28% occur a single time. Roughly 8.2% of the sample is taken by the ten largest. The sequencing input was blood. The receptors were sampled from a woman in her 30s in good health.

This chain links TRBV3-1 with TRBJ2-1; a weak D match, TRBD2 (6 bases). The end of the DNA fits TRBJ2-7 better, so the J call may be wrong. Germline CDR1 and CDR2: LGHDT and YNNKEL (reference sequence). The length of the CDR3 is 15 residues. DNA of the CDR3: TGTGCCAGCAGCCAAGTTGCGACTAGGAACAATGAGCAGTACTTC. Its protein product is CASSQVATRNNEQYF.

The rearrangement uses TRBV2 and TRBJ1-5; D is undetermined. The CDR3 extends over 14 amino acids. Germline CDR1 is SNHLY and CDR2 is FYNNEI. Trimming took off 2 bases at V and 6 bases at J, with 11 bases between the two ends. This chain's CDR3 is CASSENIGGQPQHF. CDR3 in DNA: TGTGCCAGCAGTGAAAATATCGGCGGTCAGCCCCAGCATTTT. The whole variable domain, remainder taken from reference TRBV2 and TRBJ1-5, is EPEVTQTPSHQVTQMGQEVILRCVPISNHLYFYWYRQILGQKVEFLVSFYNNEISEKSEIFDDQFSVERPDGSNFTLKIRSTKLEDSAMYFCASSENIGGQPQHFGDGTRLSIL.

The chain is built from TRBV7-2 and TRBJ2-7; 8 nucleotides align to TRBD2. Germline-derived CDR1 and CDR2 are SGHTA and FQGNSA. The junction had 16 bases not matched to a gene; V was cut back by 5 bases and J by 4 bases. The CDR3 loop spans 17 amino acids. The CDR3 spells CASSPGLGAGGGYEQYF. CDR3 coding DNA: TGTGCCAGCAGCCCCGGACTAGGGGCGGGAGGCGGGTACGAGCAGTACTTC.

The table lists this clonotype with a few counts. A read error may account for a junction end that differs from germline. The CDR3 here is CVSSVAGGDEQFF. The DNA for the CDR3 is TGCGTCAGCAGTGTCGCAGGGGGTGATGAGCAGTTCTTC. The genes are TRBV10-1 and TRBJ2-1; TRBD1 matches at 7 bases. There are 13 residues in the CDR3. CDR1 WNHNN and CDR2 SYGVQD come from the germline V gene (reference sequence).

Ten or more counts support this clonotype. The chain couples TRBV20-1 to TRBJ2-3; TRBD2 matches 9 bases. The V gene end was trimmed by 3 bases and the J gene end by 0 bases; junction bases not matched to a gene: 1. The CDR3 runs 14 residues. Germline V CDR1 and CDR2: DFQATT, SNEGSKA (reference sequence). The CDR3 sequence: CSASTSGSTDTQYF. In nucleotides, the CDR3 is TGCAGTGCTAGTACTAGCGGGAGCACAGATACGCAGTATTTT.

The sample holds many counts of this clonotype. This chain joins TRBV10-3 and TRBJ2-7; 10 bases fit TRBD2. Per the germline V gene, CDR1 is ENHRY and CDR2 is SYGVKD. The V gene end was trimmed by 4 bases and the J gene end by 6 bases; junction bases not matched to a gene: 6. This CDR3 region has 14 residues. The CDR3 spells CAISAGTSAVEQYF. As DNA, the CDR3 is TGTGCCATCAGTGCCGGGACTAGCGCTGTCGAGCAGTACTTC.

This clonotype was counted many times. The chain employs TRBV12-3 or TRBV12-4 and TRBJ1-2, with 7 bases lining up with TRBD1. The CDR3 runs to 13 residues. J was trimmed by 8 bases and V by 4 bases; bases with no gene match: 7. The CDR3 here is CASSSRDSGGYTF. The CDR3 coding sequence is TGTGCCAGCAGTTCAAGGGACAGCGGAGGCTACACCTTC.

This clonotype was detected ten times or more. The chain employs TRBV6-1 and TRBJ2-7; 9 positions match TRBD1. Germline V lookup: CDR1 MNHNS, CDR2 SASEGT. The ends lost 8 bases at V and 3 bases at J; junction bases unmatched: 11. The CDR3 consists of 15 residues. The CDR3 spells CASSPSGTGSYEQYF. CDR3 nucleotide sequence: TGTGCCAGCTCCCCCAGCGGGACAGGGAGCTACGAGCAGTACTTC.